One and the same sample provided the 25 T cell receptor beta chains below, sequenced in a study of T cells in Graves' hyperthyroidism and ophthalmopathy. The investigators amplified TCR beta CDR3 regions from RNA transcripts. A set of HTBI primers served as the primers for a first-round RT-PCR of the TCR CDR3. TCRdb analysed the multiplex PCR reads with MiXCR anew, one entry per CDR3 protein. The sample carries 700,000 or so distinct CDR3 sequences, around 15% recorded once. Sequencing was done on a sample of blood. The receptor set was obtained from a man aged 18 to 35 with Graves' hyperthyroidism.

The V and J genes are TRBV2 and TRBJ2-5; D is unresolved. Trimming removed 6 bases at V and 5 bases at J, with 13 bases between. From germline, CDR1 is SNHLY and CDR2 FYNNEI. The CDR3 is 13 residues long. The chain's CDR3 is CASRTVPPETQYF. Here the CDR3 DNA reads TGTGCCAGCAGGACGGTTCCCCCGGAGACCCAGTACTTC.

The chain links TRBV4-1 to TRBJ1-3; D ambiguous. In germline, CDR1 is MGHRA, CDR2 YSYEKL. Trimming removed 1 base from V and 0 bases from J, with 7 bases in between. This CDR3 region has 15 residues. The CDR3 DNA sequence: TGCGCCAGCAGCCAAGTGGGTCTCTCTGGAAACACCATATATTTT. Residues: CASSQVGLSGNTIYF.

This clonotype turned up a few times. The J gene is TRBJ1-1, the V gene TRBV28; no clear D. The V gene's germline CDR1 is MDHEN and CDR2 SYDVKM. Trimming cost V 6 bases and J 6 bases, with 14 bases left between them. This CDR3 comprises 13 residues. The CDR3: CASSMRVASEAFF. In DNA form, the CDR3 reads TGTGCCAGCAGCATGAGGGTGGCTTCTGAAGCTTTCTTT.

V and J are TRBV20-1 and TRBJ2-1, with D unresolved. The CDR3 contains 14 residues. In germline, CDR1 is DFQATT, CDR2 SNEGSKA (reference sequence). Trimming took off 0 bases at V and 5 bases at J, with 11 bases between the two ends. CDR3 sequence reads: CSARDPLEHNEQFF. CDR3 sequence (DNA): TGCAGTGCTAGAGATCCTCTTGAGCACAATGAGCAGTTCTTC.

This clonotype was detected ten times or more. The chain recombines TRBV3-1 with TRBJ2-3; D remains unclear. Trimming removed 0 bases at V and 5 bases at J, with 6 bases between. Looked up from germline, CDR1 is LGHDT and CDR2 is YNNKEL (reference sequence). CDR3 length: 13 residues. The CDR3, as DNA: TGTGCCAGCAGCCAAGATTGGAGAGATACGCAGTATTTT. Its translation: CASSQDWRDTQYF.

This clonotype was recorded at least ten times. The rearrangement uses TRBV7-2 and TRBJ1-2; D may be TRBD1 (6 bases). The CDR3 covers 14 residues. Between the trimmed V and J ends, which lost 1 base and 4 bases, there was a span of 10 bases. Germline CDR1 reads SGHTA; CDR2 reads FQGNSA. DNA for the CDR3: TGTGCCAGCAGCTTAGTTGCAGGGGCCTATGGCTACACCTTC. Translation gives CASSLVAGAYGYTF.

The V call is TRBV18, the J call TRBJ2-3, with TRBD2 matching 8 bases. Germline CDR1 and CDR2: KGHSH and LQKENI. V trimming: 0 bases; J trimming: 5 bases; junction bases outside the gene matches: 4. The CDR3 has 15 amino acids. CDR3 residues: CASSPPSGALDTQYF. CDR3 nucleotides: TGTGCCAGCTCACCACCTAGCGGGGCTCTAGATACGCAGTATTTT.

The table lists this clonotype with a few counts. At one end, the junction sequence differs from germline, possibly due to a read error. This chain links TRBV7-2 with TRBJ1-5; D remains unclear. The CDR3 is 13 amino acids. The V gene's germline CDR1 is SGHTA and CDR2 FQGNSA. CDR3 in amino acids: CATSFPGVQPQHF. For the CDR3, the DNA is TGTGCCACCAGCTTCCCCGGAGTTCAGCCCCAGCATTTT.

V usage is TRBV28 and J usage is TRBJ1-6, with 9 bases identical to TRBD1. CDR1 is MDHEN and CDR2 is SYDVKM in the germline V gene. This CDR3 spans 19 amino acids. V shed 6 bases and J 0 bases; nucleotides not matched to a gene: 12. The CDR3 reads CASSDRGMFFGSYNSPLHF. As DNA, the CDR3 is TGTGCCAGCAGCGACAGGGGGATGTTTTTTGGCTCCTATAATTCACCCCTCCACTTT.

This chain joins TRBV28 and TRBJ1-5, with a tentative D call TRBD1 (5 bases). The CDR3 consists of 18 residues. The V gene's germline CDR1 is MDHEN and CDR2 SYDVKM. Between the trimmed V and J ends, which lost 2 bases and 0 bases, there was a span of 17 bases. CDR3 DNA: TGTGCCAGCAGTTTAGGTCGTCGGCAGGGTTATAGCAATCAGCCCCAGCATTTT. This gives the protein CASSLGRRQGYSNQPQHF. The variable domain in full, completed from reference TRBV28 and TRBJ1-5, reads DVKVTQSSRYLVKRTGEKVFLECVQDMDHENMFWYRQDPGLGLRLIYFSYDVKMKEKGDIPEGYSVSREKKERFSLILESASTNQTSMYLCASSLGRRQGYSNQPQHFGDGTRLSIL.

This clonotype was seen many times. The rearrangement joins TRBV12-3 or TRBV12-4 to TRBJ2-3; 8 bases match TRBD2. The CDR3 contains 17 residues. V gave up 4 bases and J gave up 6 bases; unmatched junction bases: 15. CDR3 coding DNA: TGTGCCAGCAGTTCTCCCCGGGGGGGGCCCGTCGTGGATACGCAGTATTTT. This codes for CASSSPRGGPVVDTQYF.

The chain is built from TRBV7-2 and TRBJ1-2; weak D call: TRBD1 (5 bases). In germline, CDR1 is SGHTA, CDR2 FQGNSA. V lost 5 bases, J lost 7 bases, and 11 bases lay in between. This CDR3 region has 12 residues. The CDR3 protein is CASSPGATGYTF. Written as DNA, the CDR3 is TGTGCCAGCAGCCCCGGGGCGACTGGCTACACCTTC.

The J gene is TRBJ2-7, the V gene TRBV3-1, with TRBD2 matching over 7 bases. CDR1 and CDR2 from the germline V gene are LGHDT and YNNKEL (reference sequence). CDR3 length: 14 amino acids. The trim removed 4 bases at V and 7 bases at J, leaving 10 bases unmatched. CDR3 loop: CASSPFGLGGEQYF. The CDR3 DNA reads as TGTGCCAGCAGCCCCTTCGGACTAGGCGGGGAGCAGTACTTC.

The V gene is TRBV6-1, the J gene TRBJ1-2; TRBD1 aligns across 7 bases. Germline V gene sequence: CDR1 MNHNS, CDR2 SASEGT. Trimming removed 6 bases from V and 0 bases from J; junction bases left unmatched: 7. This CDR3 region has 15 residues. The CDR3 DNA follows: TGTGCCAGCAGCTTAGACAGGGTATCTAACTATGGCTACACCTTC. Its translation is CASSLDRVSNYGYTF.

Turning to this clonotype: A much larger clone differs from this one at a single base, so this may be a read error. The CDR3 spells CAGSTAGLGTEAFF. Written as DNA, the CDR3 is TGTGCCGGCTCAACGGCGGGTCTAGGCACTGAAGCTTTCTTT. The chain uses TRBV18 and TRBJ1-1; D unclear. Per germline, CDR1 KGHSH and CDR2 LQKENI. The CDR3 extends over 14 amino acids.

This clonotype was seen repeatedly, ten times or more. The CDR3 DNA reads TGTGCCAGCAGTTACGTGGCTGGCTACACCTTC. Translated, it gives CASSYVAGYTF. The rearrangement links TRBV6-2 or TRBV6-3 to TRBJ1-2; D gene ambiguous. V lost 2 bases and J 7 bases, leaving 5 bases between the germline ends. Germline loops: CDR1 MNHEY, CDR2 SVGEGT. This CDR3 is built from 11 residues.

This sequence joins TRBV19 and TRBJ2-2, with 8 bases lining up with TRBD1. Germline V gene data show CDR1 as LNHDA and CDR2 as SQIVND (reference sequence). J gave up 6 bases and V 7 bases, and 13 bases lay outside the gene matches. The CDR3 runs 16 residues. As DNA, the CDR3 is TGTGCCAGTAACCCTTTCGACAGGGGATCTTCCGGGGAGCTGTTTTTT. Its translation is CASNPFDRGSSGELFF.

The chain uses TRBV11-2 and TRBJ2-5; TRBD2 matches at 8 bases. Germline CDR1 and CDR2: SGHAT and FQNNGV. The CDR3 loop spans 13 amino acids. The J segment lost 12 bases and the V segment lost 6 bases, leaving 12 bases of the junction unmatched. CDR3 bases: TGTGCCAGCAGTCGGAGCGGGGGCGGTGGGAAGTACTTC. This encodes CASSRSGGGGKYF. The complete variable domain, with remaining parts taken from reference TRBV11-2 and TRBJ2-5, reads EAGVAQSPRYKIIEKRQSVAFWCNPISGHATLYWYQQILGQGPKLLIQFQNNGVVDDSQLPKDRFSAERLKGVDSTLKIQPAKLEDSAVYLCASSRSGGGGKYFGPGTRLLVL.

This clonotype was recorded once. The chain joins TRBV5-5 to TRBJ1-4; D is unclear. The V end was cut by 3 bases, the J end by 7 bases, with 13 bases between. CDR3 length: 14 residues. Germline assignment: CDR1 SGHKS and CDR2 YYEKEE (reference sequence). CDR3 loop: CASSSSGGIEKLFF. DNA of the CDR3: TGTGCCAGCAGCTCCTCGGGCGGGATTGAAAAACTGTTTTTT.

This clonotype was observed a handful of times. One end of the junction is discordant with germline, which a read error may explain. The rearrangement uses TRBV19 and TRBJ1-2; 7 bases line up with TRBD1. CDR3 length: 12 amino acids. Germline assignment: CDR1 LNHDA and CDR2 SQIVND (reference sequence). The CDR3, as DNA: TGTGCCAGTAAAGGGGGCATCTATGGCTATACCTTC. It specifies CASKGGIYGYTF.

Many counts were recorded for this clonotype. The chain carries TRBV3-1 and TRBJ2-1; D ambiguous. Germline CDR1 is LGHDT and CDR2 is YNNKEL (reference sequence). The V and J ends lost 0 bases and 4 bases respectively, with 7 bases between them. The CDR3 loop spans 14 amino acids. The CDR3 loop reads CASSQEGPYNEQFF. The CDR3, as DNA: TGTGCCAGCAGCCAAGAGGGTCCATACAATGAGCAGTTCTTC.

This clonotype has just a few counts. This sequence joins TRBV19 and TRBJ1-1, with D possibly matching TRBD1 (5 bases). V was shortened by 6 bases and J by 1 base, with 18 bases between the two germline ends. The CDR3 extends over 16 amino acids. Germline CDR1 reads LNHDA; CDR2 reads SQIVND (reference sequence). DNA for the CDR3: TGTGCCAGTAGACCCCTACCGGGACTAAGGAACACTGAAGCTTTCTTT. This encodes CASRPLPGLRNTEAFF.

This clonotype has at least ten counts. The rearrangement uses TRBV2 and TRBJ1-5; 8 bases map to TRBD1. Germline loops: CDR1 SNHLY, CDR2 FYNNEI. The V and J ends lost 4 bases and 7 bases, in that order; junction bases with no gene match: 6. CDR3 size: 14 residues. The CDR3 protein is CASSAAGGRQPQHF. CDR3 DNA: TGTGCCAGCAGTGCGGCAGGGGGCAGGCAGCCCCAGCATTTT.

V and J are TRBV30 and TRBJ2-1; the D gene could be TRBD1 or TRBD2 (5 bases each). CDR3 length equals 14 residues. Looked up from germline, CDR1 is GTSNPN and CDR2 is SVGIG (reference sequence). Deletions cut 7 bases from V and 0 bases from J, with 13 bases between. CDR3 residues: CASNDGTSYNEQFF. The CDR3 region has the DNA TGTGCCTCCAACGACGGGACCTCCTACAATGAGCAGTTCTTC.

Points on this clonotype: One junction end disagrees with the germline gene, perhaps due to a read error. V usage is TRBV5-1 and J usage is TRBJ2-7, with unresolved D. This CDR3 is built from 13 residues. Germline V lookup: CDR1 SGHRS, CDR2 YFSETQ. This CDR3 is CASTNSVSYEQYF. CDR3 DNA: TGTGCCAGCACGAACTCGGTCTCCTACGAGCAGTACTTC. The full variable domain, its missing parts supplied by reference TRBV5-1 and TRBJ2-7, is KAGVTQTPRYLIKTRGQQVTLSCSPISGHRSVSWYQQTPGQGLQFLFEYFSETQRNKGNFPGRFSGRQFSNSRSEMNVSTLELGDSALYLCASTNSVSYEQYFGPGTRLTVT.